The clone carrying this TCR beta chain has only a few counts. The data belong to a study of T cell repertoires in cytomegalovirus infection. TCRdb recomputed calls from the reads with MiXCR, one row per CDR3 protein. The sample lists 600,000 to 800,000 distinct CDR3 sequences; 20% to 25% were seen once. The V gene lost 5 bases and the J gene lost 1 base, with 13 bases spanning the gap. Looked up from germline, CDR1 is SEHNR and CDR2 is FQNEAQ (reference sequence). The CDR3 totals 15 residues. The chain couples TRBV7-9 to TRBJ2-3; D unclear. The sample comprised CD8+ T cells from PBMCs. The origin of this receptor is a human donor in good health (CMV status not recorded). Some clones in this sample may be carry-over from other donors' samples. The CDR3 DNA reads TGTGCCAGCAGCCCCCCGAAAACCGGCACAGATACGCAGTATTTT. Amino acids: CASSPPKTGTDTQYF.